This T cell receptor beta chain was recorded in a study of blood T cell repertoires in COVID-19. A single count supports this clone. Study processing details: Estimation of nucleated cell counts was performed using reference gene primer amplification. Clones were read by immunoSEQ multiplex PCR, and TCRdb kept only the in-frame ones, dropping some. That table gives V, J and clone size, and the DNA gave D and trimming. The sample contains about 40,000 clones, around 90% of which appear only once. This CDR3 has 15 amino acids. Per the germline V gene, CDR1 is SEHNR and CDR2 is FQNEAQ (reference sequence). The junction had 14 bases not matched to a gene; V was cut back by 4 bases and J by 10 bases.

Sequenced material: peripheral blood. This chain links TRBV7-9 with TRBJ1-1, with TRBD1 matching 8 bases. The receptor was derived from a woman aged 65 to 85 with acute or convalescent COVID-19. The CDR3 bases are TGTGCCAGCAGCTCCCCGGGACAGGCCTATAGTACAGCTTTCTTT. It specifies CASSSPGQAYSTAFF.